The TCR beta chain described here comes from a study of T cell repertoires in cytomegalovirus infection. Turning to the study itself: Recently identified HLA-C-restricted CMV epitopes and well-studied HLA-B-restricted CMV epitopes were used by the study. Public TCR beta signatures provided an indication of both CMV infection and a matching HLA type. General study points: Based on cumulative public TCR beta family frequency, carriers of CMV plus the relevant HLA were identified. In two of eight donors, the top clonotype was HLA-C-restricted CMV-specific.

This clonotype was observed many times. Its antigen remains unknown. The CDR3 contains 13 residues. Germline lookup yields CDR1 MNHEY and CDR2 SMNVEV (reference sequence). J gave up 6 bases and V 6 bases, and 5 bases lay outside the gene matches. TCRdb independently ran MiXCR on the reads; one entry per CDR3 protein. The sample contains approximately 990,000 distinct CDR3 sequences, 31% of which appear only once. Source: cultured CD8+ T cells from PBMCs, taken from culture after CMV antigen stimulation. The receptor comes from a human donor in good health (CMV status not recorded). Some clones in this sample may be carry-over from other donors' samples. The gene calls are TRBV27 and TRBJ1-2, with 9 bases fitting TRBD1. The CDR3, as DNA: TGTGCCAGCAGCTTAGGGACAGGGAATGGCTACACCTTC. This translates into CASSLGTGNGYTF.